This TCR beta chain was sequenced during a study of blood T cell repertoires in COVID-19. Study-wide background: There were acute and convalescent COVID-19 samples, and they came from the United States, Italy and Spain.

J lost 0 bases, V lost 4 bases, and 4 bases had no gene match. From germline, CDR1 is SGHNT and CDR2 YYREEE (reference sequence). The CDR3 sequence is 17 residues long. Study processing details: From reference gene primer amplification, estimates of nucleated cell counts were derived. Clones were sequenced by immunoSEQ multiplex PCR, and TCRdb holds only the in-frame ones, with some missing. The V and J calls and clone size were taken over from that table, and D and trimming were inferred from the DNA. This table holds hundreds of thousands of clones, about 88% found once. The clonotype was recovered from a woman aged 70-85 years with COVID-19, enrolled during active disease. The J gene is TRBJ2-5, the V gene TRBV5-4, with 15 nucleotides matching TRBD2. The specimen sequenced was peripheral blood. CDR3 region: CASSLGTSGGHQETQYF. The DNA for the CDR3 is TGTGCCAGCAGCCTCGGGACTAGCGGGGGGCACCAAGAGACCCAGTACTTC.